This T cell receptor beta chain comes out of a study of chemoradiotherapy in HPV16-positive cancers. This clone was counted once. CDR1 is SEHNR and CDR2 is FQNEAQ in the germline V gene (reference sequence). The CDR3 sequence is 17 residues long. V dropped 5 bases and J dropped 4 bases, with 23 bases sitting between them. The table came from immunoSEQ multiplex PCR; TCRdb's copy has only in-frame clones and leaves some out. The sample lists under 2,500 clones; roughly 87% were seen once. This TCR was sampled from a human donor with HPV-associated anogenital cancer. The V call is TRBV7-9, the J call TRBJ1-1; D perhaps matches TRBD1 (5 bases). This material consisted of tumor tissue, taken from a patient who underwent chemoradiotherapy. In nucleotides, the CDR3 is TGTGCCAGCAGCCAACGTAGGGGTAGAGGACGGGGCACTGAAGCTTTCTTT. Amino acids: CASSQRRGRGRGTEAFF.